The clone carrying this TCR beta chain was recorded many times. Its target is not known. The data stem from a study of regulatory T cells in long-lasting Graves disease. Time point denoted: persistent/refractory GD, antithyroid drugs over 5 years with positive TRAb. The authors made the TCR library using RNA they extracted from PBMCs. Approximately 9 milliliters of peripheral blood were taken and placed in EDTA tubes. Regarding the study as a whole: Lower TCR diversity characterized persistent Graves' patients relative to newly diagnosed patients. TRBV28, TRBJ1-2 and TRBJ2-5 emerged as the favored segments in persistent disease. Patients with persistent disease shared 2,500 or so public clonotypes, outpacing the roughly 970 shared by new patients.

Arm-PCR of CDR3 regions and iRepertoire HTBI primers were used to build TCR beta libraries. Using its own MiXCR run on the multiplex PCR reads, TCRdb lists one record per CDR3 protein. The table includes 310,000 or so distinct CDR3 sequences, about 19% detected once. From germline, CDR1 is MGHDK and CDR2 SYGVNS. The CDR3 spans 11 residues. V lost 1 base and J 6 bases, leaving 2 bases between the germline ends. The chain has TRBV25-1 and TRBJ2-3; D not certain. The sample here was peripheral blood mononuclear cells (PBMCs), taken when the disease was refractory, from a patient treated with antithyroid drugs. The clonotype was recovered from a female donor with Graves disease. The chain's CDR3 is CASSEWDTQYF. The CDR3 nucleotides are TGTGCCAGCAGTGAATGGGATACGCAGTATTTT.